In this sample, the clone carrying this T cell receptor (beta chain) turned up a few times. What it binds is not known. These data belong to a study of response to subunit inactivated influenza vaccine. V was trimmed by 4 bases and J by 2 bases, leaving 13 bases between them. The CDR3 length is 15 residues. Germline V gene sequence: CDR1 WSHSY, CDR2 SAAADI. Findings of the study overall: The authors suggested that every seasonal influenza vaccination recruits few new T cells.

TCRdb re-analysed the RT-PCR reads in MiXCR, keeping a single row per CDR3 protein. The repertoire includes about 570,000 distinct CDR3 sequences, around 10% of them detected once, and roughly 11% sits in the top ten. The same sample was also studied in work on T cells expressing NK-cell markers. As reported in that work: Beta-chain TCR cDNA was generated via 5'RACE template switching with UMIs. In sorted CD3+CD56+NKG2C+, CD3+CD56+NKG2C- and CD3+CD56-NKG2C+ T cells, TCR beta repertoires were obtained. Sequencing covered eight donors, seven HCMV-seropositive and one seronegative. Unclear, still, was the HCMV specificity of the expanded NKG2C+ T cell clones.

The specimen comprised PBMCs from blood, sampled on the day of vaccination. This chain uses TRBV10-2 with TRBJ2-3, with D perhaps matching TRBD2 (5 bases). The clonotype comes from a man aged 45-65 years who received an inactivated influenza vaccine. CDR3 DNA sequence: TGCGCCAGCAGTGCTCGGGGTAGGGTCACAGATACGCAGTATTTT. Its protein is CASSARGRVTDTQYF.